This T cell receptor beta chain emerged from a study of T cell repertoires in ileal Crohn's disease. On the study more broadly: Median disease duration was roughly 7.9 years; about 37% smoked at surgery. All patients had surgery for stricturing (around 61%) or penetrating (around 39%) disease.

Study-level points and caveats: Active smokers at surgery had more clonal expansions than non-smokers.

In germline, CDR1 is GTSNPN, CDR2 SVGIG (reference sequence). The V end was cut by 5 bases, the J end by 3 bases, with 5 bases between. This CDR3 region has 12 residues. This clone was seen only once. Its antigen is unknown. Repertoires were generated with immunoSEQ multiplex PCR, while TCRdb's copy carries only in-frame clones and drops some. There are roughly 15,000 clones in the sample; roughly 60% occur only once, and around 6.3% lies in the top ten. The chain has TRBV30 and TRBJ2-6, with unresolved D. This TCR was recovered from an adult with Crohn's disease. The source material was ileal tissue. CDR3 DNA sequence: TGTGCCTGGGGCGGTGGGGCCAACGTCCTGACTTTC. It yields the protein CAWGGGANVLTF.